The 3 T cell receptor beta chains reported below all come from one sample, sequenced in a study of T-cell reconstitution after alpha-beta-depleted transplantation in children (dated by TCRdb to the mid-2010s). Receptors were amplified or captured by PCR. The data were produced on an Illumina HiSeq 2500. To normalize quantification of the TCRbeta repertoire, the TCR libraries were built with molecular barcoding that relied on unique molecular identifiers. TCRdb reprocessing: public reads trimmed at Q25 with fastp, clones called with MiXCR, in-frame beta chains kept. Identical CDR3 proteins give one entry, which carries the most common genes and DNA. Within this sample are 500,000 to 650,000 distinct CDR3 sequences, with roughly 13% of them counted one time only. Approximately 2.1% of the sample is taken by the ten largest. This specimen's treatment or condition label, per the study, means: allogeneic hematopoietic cell transplantation with graft depleted of TCRalphabeta T cells and CD19 B cells.

This material consisted of PBMCs, mostly from graft donor cells, taken 360 days after TCRalphabeta/CD19-depleted stem cell transplant. The source is a male patient younger than 18 who had a stem cell transplant for acute myeloid leukemia, so the T cells may come from the graft donor.

Remarks on this clonotype: Germline and junction disagree at one end, which may indicate a read error. The chain recombines TRBV7-7 with TRBJ2-1, with D unresolved. CDR1 is SSHAT and CDR2 is FNYEAQ in the germline V gene (reference sequence). The CDR3 is 15 residues long. CDR3 DNA sequence: TGTGCTAGCAGCTTCTTACCCAACTCCTACAATGAGCAGTTCTTC. Its translation is CASSFLPNSYNEQFF.

The rearrangement joins TRBV29-1 to TRBJ2-1, with 10 bases fitting TRBD2. The V gene end was trimmed by 7 bases and the J gene end by 0 bases; junction bases not matched to a gene: 15. The CDR3 has 18 amino acids. Per germline, CDR1 SQVTM and CDR2 ANQGSEA. The CDR3 is CSARGLAGARVSYNEQFF. The CDR3 coding sequence is TGCAGCGCTCGAGGCCTAGCGGGAGCGAGGGTCTCCTACAATGAGCAGTTCTTC.

The rearrangement joins TRBV6-1 to TRBJ2-7; 12 bases fit TRBD2. With V trimmed by 7 bases and J by 6 bases, 10 bases remained unmatched. The length of the CDR3 is 15 residues. Germline-derived CDR1 and CDR2 are MNHNS and SASEGT. The CDR3 DNA reads TGTGCCAGCACCCAGATCCCGGGACTAGCGGGCGAGCAGTACTTC. This codes for CASTQIPGLAGEQYF.